This TCR beta chain was observed in a study of cytomegalovirus exposure and HLA in healthy donors. Study results and caveats: With high specificity and sensitivity, the classifier reportedly diagnosed cytomegalovirus status. In all likelihood, a cluster of highly shared sequence variants was a sequencing artifact. TCR beta V- and J-gene trimming was later associated with a missense DCLRE1C variant.

It was healthy bone marrow donors who served as donors. This clone counts as medium-sized. Antigen unknown. In germline, CDR1 is SEHNR, CDR2 FQNEAQ (reference sequence). V was trimmed by 5 bases and J by 5 bases, leaving 15 bases between them. This CDR3 is built from 15 residues. PCR amplification relied on 60 Vbeta primers (plus 13 Jbeta primers). Clones were sequenced by immunoSEQ multiplex PCR, and TCRdb holds only the in-frame ones, with some missing. The table has around 97,000 clones, roughly 9.4% seen once. The sample consisted of PBMCs. The chain employs TRBV7-9 and TRBJ1-4; possible D gene TRBD1, 6 bases. The receptor's source is a man aged 50-59 years in good health and CMV-seropositive. This CDR3 reads CASSETQGINEKLFF. The DNA of the CDR3 is TGTGCCAGCAGCGAAACACAGGGTATCAATGAAAAACTGTTTTTT.